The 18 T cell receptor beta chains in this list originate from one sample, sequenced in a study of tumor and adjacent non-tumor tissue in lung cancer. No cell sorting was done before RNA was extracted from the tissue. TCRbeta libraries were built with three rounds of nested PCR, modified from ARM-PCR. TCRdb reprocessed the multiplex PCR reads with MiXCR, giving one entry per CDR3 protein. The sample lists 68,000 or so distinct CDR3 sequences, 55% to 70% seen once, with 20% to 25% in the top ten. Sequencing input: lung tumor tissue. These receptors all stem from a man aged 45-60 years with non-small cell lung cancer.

Written as DNA, the CDR3 is TGTGCCACCAGTGACGGAACCAGCGGGGGGGCCCGTGCCGGGGAGCTGTTTTTT. Encoded protein: CATSDGTSGGARAGELFF. The genes are TRBV24-1 and TRBJ2-2, with TRBD2 matching over 10 bases. The CDR3 is 18 amino acids. Germline V gene data show CDR1 as KGHDR and CDR2 as SFDVKD. Trimming cost V 4 bases and J 6 bases; bases outside gene matches: 13.

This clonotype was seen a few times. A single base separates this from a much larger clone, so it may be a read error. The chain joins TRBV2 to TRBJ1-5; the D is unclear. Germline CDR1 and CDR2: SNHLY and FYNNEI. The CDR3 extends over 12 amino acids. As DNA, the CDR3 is TGTGTCAGCAAGGTAGACAATCAGCCCCAGCATTTT. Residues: CVSKVDNQPQHF.

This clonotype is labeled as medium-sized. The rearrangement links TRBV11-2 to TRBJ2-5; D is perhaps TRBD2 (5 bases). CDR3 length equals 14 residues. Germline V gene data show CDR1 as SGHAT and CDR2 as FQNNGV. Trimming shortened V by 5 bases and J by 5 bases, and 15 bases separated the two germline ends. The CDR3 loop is CASSVRGNLETQYF. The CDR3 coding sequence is TGTGCCAGCAGCGTAAGAGGGAATCTGGAGACCCAGTACTTC.

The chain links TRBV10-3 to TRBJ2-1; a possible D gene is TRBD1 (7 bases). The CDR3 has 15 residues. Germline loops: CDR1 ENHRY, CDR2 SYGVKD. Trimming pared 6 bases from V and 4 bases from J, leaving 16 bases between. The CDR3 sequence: CAISPEGQRYNEQFF. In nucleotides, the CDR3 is TGTGCCATCAGCCCGGAGGGACAGAGATACAATGAGCAGTTCTTC.

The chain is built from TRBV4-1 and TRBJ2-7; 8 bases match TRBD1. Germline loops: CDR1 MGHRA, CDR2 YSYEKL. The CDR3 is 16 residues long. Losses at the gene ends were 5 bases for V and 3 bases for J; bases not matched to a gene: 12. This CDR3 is CASSKPPLGTGYEQYF. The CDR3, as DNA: TGCGCCAGCAGCAAGCCCCCCTTAGGGACAGGCTACGAGCAGTACTTC.

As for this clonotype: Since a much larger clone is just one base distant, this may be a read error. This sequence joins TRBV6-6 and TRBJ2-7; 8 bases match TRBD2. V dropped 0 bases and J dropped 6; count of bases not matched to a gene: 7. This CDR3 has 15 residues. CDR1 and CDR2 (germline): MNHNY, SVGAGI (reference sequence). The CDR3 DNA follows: TGTGCCAGCAGTTACTCGACTAGCGTGGGGAGCGAGCAGTACTTC. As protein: CASSYSTSVGSEQYF.

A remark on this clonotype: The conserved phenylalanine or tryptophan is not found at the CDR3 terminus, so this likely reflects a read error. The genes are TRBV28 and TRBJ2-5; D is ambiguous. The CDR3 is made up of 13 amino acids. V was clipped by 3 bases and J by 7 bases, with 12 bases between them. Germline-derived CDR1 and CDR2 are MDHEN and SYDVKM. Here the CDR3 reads CASSFVSHRTQYL. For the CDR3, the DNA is TGTGCCAGCAGTTTCGTATCTCATCGGACCCAGTACCTC.

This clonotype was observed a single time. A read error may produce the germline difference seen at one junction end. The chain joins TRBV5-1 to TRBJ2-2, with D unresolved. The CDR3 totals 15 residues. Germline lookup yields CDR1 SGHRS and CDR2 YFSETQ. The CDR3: CANSLILSVTGELFF. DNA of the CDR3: TGCGCCAACAGCTTGATCCTCTCGGTCACCGGGGAGCTGTTTTTT.

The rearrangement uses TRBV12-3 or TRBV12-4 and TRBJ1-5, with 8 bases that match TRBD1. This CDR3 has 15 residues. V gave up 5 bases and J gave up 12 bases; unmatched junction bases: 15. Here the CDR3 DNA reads TGTGCCAGCAGTACATGGACAGGGACGGATCAGTTCCAGCATTTT. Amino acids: CASSTWTGTDQFQHF.

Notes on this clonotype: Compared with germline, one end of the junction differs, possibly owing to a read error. The CDR3 nucleotides are TGTACTAGTGCCTTGGGGGGCTCGGATAGGAGTTCCAACGTCCTGACTTTC. Encoded protein: CTSALGGSDRSSNVLTF. The chain combines TRBV12-5 with TRBJ2-6, with D perhaps matching TRBD1 or TRBD2 (6 bases each). This CDR3 is built from 17 residues. The V gene's germline CDR1 is LGHNT and CDR2 FRNRAP. Together with reference TRBV12-5 and TRBJ2-6, the CDR3 gives the full variable domain: DARVTQTPRHKVTEMGQEVTMRCQPILGHNTVFWYRQTMMQGLELLAYFRNRAPLDDSGMPKDRFSAEMPDATLATLKIQPSEPRDSAVYFCTSALGGSDRSSNVLTFGAGSRLTVL.

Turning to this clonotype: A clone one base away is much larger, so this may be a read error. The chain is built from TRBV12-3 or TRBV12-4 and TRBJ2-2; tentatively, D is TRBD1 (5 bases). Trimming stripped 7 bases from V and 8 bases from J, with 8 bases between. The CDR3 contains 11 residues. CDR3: CASIKGGELFF. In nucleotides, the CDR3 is TGTGCCAGCATCAAGGGGGGGGAGCTGTTTTTT.

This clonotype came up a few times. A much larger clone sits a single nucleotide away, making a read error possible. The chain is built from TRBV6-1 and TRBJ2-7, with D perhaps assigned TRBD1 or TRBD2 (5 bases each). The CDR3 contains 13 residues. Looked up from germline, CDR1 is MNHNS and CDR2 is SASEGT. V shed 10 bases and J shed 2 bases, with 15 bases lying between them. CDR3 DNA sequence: TGTGCCATCAGCCGGGACGGACCCTACGAGCAGTACTTC. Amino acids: CAISRDGPYEQYF.

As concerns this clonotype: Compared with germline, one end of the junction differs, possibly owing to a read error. The CDR3, as DNA: TGTGCCTGCAGCTTAGTATCTGGCAGCGGGTCTAGCACAGATACGCAGTATTTT. As protein: CACSLVSGSGSSTDTQYF. The chain combines TRBV11-2 with TRBJ2-3; tentative D call: TRBD2 (6 bases). The germline CDR1 and CDR2 sequences are SGHAT and FQNNGV. The CDR3 contains 18 residues.

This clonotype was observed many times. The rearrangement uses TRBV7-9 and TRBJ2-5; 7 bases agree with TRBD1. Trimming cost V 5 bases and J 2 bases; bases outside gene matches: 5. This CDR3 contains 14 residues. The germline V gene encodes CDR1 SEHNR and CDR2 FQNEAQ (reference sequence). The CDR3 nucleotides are TGTGCCAGCAGCCCACTGGGACAGCAAGAGACCCAGTACTTC. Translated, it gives CASSPLGQQETQYF.

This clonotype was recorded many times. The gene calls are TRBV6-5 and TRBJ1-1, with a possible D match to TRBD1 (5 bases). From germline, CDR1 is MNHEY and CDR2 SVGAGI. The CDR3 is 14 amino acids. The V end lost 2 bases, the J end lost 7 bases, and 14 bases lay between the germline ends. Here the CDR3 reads CASSYGVGLGEAFF. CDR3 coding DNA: TGTGCCAGCAGTTACGGTGTGGGGCTGGGTGAAGCTTTCTTT.

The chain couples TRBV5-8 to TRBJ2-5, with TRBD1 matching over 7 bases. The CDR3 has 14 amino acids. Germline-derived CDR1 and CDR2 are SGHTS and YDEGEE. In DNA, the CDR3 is TGTGTCGGCAGCCGTCAGACAGGGCCAGAGACCCAGTACTTC. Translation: CVGSRQTGPETQYF.

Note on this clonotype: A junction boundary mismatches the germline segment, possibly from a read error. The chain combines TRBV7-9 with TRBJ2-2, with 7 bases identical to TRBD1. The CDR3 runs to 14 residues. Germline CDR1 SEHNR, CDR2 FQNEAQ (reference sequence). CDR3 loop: CVSSYRGSAGELFF. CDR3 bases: TGTGTCAGCAGCTACAGGGGTTCGGCCGGGGAGCTGTTTTTT.

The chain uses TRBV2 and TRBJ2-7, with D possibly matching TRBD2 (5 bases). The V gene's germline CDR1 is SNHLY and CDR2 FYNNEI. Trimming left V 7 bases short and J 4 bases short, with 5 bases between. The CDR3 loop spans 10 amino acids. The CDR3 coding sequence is TGTGCCAGCACGGGGTACGAGCAGTACTTC. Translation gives CASTGYEQYF.